This TCR beta chain was identified during a study of shared clonotypes between healthy human individuals. Study-wide background: Each donor's CD8 memory used one plate, CD8 naive two, each CD4 subset three. Study findings and constraints: Among donors, the sharing of clonotypes was expected to be influenced by sequencing depth. Memory subsets generally showed lower estimated richness than naive subsets.

Worth noting for this clone: Its antigen is unidentified.

Profiled with immunoSEQ multiplex PCR; TCRdb holds only in-frame clones, not every one. In the table there are about 680,000 clones, approximately 74% of which are singletons. The germline CDR1 and CDR2 sequences are MDHEN and SYDVKM. CDR3 length: 12 residues. Deletions cut 7 bases from V and 2 bases from J, with 9 bases between. Negatively enriched CD4+ T cells were divided by CD45RA into naive and memory. The sequencing input was memory CD4+ T cells sorted from blood. As to subset: CD45RA-negative fraction. The source is a woman aged 25 to 39 in good health. This rearrangement joins TRBV28 to TRBJ2-7; no definite D call. The CDR3 sequence: CASTDFPYEQYF. The CDR3 bases are TGTGCCAGCACTGATTTTCCCTACGAGCAGTACTTC.